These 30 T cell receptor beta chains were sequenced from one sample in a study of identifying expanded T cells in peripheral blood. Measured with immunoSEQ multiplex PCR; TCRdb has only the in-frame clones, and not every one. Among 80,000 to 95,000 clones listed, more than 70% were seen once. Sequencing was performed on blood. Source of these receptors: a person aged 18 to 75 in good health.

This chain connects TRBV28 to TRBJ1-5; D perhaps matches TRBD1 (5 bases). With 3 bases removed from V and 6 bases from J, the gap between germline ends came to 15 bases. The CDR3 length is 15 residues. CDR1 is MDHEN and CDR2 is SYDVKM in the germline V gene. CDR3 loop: CASSFLDGAGQPQHF. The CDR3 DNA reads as TGTGCCAGCAGTTTTCTGGACGGGGCGGGTCAGCCCCAGCATTTT.

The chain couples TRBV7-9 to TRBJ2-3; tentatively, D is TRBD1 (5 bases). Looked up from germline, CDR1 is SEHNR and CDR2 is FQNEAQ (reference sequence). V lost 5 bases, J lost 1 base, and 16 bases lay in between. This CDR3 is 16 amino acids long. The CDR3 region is CASSPPGRVGTDTQYF. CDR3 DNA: TGTGCCAGCAGCCCCCCCGGCAGGGTGGGCACAGATACGCAGTATTTT.

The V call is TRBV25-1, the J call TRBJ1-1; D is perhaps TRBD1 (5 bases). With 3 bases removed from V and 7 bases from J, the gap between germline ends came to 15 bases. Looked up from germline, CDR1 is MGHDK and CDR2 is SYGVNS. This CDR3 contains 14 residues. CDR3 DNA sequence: TGTGCCAGCAGTGACAAGGGGCAAATCGATGAAGCTTTCTTT. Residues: CASSDKGQIDEAFF.

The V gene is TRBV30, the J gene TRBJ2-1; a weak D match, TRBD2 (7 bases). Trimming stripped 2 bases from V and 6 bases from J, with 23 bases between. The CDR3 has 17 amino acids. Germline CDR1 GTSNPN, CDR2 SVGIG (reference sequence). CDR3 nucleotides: TGTGCCTGGAGTCCCTTACGGACGAAGGGAGGGGGCAATGAGCAGTTCTTC. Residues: CAWSPLRTKGGGNEQFF. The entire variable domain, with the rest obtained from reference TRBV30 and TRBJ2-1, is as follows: SQTIHQWPATLVQPVGSPLSLECTVEGTSNPNLYWYRQAAGRGLQLLFYSVGIGQISSEVPQNLSASRPQDRQFILSSKKLLLSDSGFYLCAWSPLRTKGGGNEQFFGPGTRLTVL.

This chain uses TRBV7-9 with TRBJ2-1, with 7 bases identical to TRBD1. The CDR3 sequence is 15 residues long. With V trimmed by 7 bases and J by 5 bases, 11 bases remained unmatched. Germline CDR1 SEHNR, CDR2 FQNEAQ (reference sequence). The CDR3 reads CASNLMAQGDNEQFF. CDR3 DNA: TGTGCCAGCAACCTCATGGCGCAGGGGGACAATGAGCAGTTCTTC.

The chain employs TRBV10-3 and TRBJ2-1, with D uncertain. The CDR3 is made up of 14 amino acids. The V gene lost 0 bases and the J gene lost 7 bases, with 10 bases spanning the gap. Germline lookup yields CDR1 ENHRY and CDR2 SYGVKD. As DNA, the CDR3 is TGTGCCATCAGTGAGTCTCTAGTTACGAATGAGCAGTTCTTC. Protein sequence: CAISESLVTNEQFF.

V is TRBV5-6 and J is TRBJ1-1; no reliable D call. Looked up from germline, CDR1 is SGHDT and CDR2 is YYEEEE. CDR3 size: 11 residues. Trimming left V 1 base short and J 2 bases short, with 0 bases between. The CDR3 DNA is TGTGCCAGCAGCTTGAACACTGAAGCTTTCTTT. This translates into CASSLNTEAFF.

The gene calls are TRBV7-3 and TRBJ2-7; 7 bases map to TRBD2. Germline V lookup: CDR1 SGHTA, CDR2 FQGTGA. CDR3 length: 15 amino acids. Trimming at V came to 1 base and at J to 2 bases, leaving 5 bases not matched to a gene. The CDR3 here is CASSLSRGGAYEQYF. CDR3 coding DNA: TGTGCCAGCAGCTTAAGTCGGGGAGGGGCCTACGAGCAGTACTTC. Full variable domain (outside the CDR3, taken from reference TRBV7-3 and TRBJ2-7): GAGVSQTPSNKVTEKGKYVELRCDPISGHTALYWYRQSLGQGPEFLIYFQGTGAADDSGLPNDRFFAVRPEGSVSTLKIQRTERGDSAVYLCASSLSRGGAYEQYFGPGTRLTVT.

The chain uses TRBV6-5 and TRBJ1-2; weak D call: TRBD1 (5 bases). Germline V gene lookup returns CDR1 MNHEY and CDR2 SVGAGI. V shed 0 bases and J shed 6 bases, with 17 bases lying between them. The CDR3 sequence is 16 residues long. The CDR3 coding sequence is TGTGCCAGCAGTTACTCTTCGCAGGGATCCTTTAATGGCTACACCTTC. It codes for CASSYSSQGSFNGYTF.

CDR3 in amino acids: CASTLTEYNSPLHF. CDR3 coding DNA: TGTGCCAGCACGCTGACAGAGTATAATTCACCCCTCCACTTT. The gene calls are TRBV6-5 and TRBJ1-6; tentatively, D is TRBD1 (5 bases). The CDR3 contains 14 residues. The germline gives CDR1 MNHEY, CDR2 SVGAGI. Between the trimmed V and J ends, which lost 7 bases and 4 bases, there was a span of 11 bases.

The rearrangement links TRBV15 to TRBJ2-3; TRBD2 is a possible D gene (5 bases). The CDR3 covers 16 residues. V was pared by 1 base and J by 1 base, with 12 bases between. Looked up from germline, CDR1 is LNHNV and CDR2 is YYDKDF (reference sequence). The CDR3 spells CATSRARGEGTDTQYF. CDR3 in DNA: TGTGCCACCAGCAGAGCCCGGGGAGAGGGCACAGATACGCAGTATTTT.

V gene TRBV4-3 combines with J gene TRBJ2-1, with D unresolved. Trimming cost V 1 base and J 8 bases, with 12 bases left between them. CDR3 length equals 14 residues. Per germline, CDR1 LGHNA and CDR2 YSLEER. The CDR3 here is CASSQATFSHEQFF. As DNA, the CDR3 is TGCGCCAGCAGCCAAGCGACCTTTTCTCATGAGCAGTTCTTC.

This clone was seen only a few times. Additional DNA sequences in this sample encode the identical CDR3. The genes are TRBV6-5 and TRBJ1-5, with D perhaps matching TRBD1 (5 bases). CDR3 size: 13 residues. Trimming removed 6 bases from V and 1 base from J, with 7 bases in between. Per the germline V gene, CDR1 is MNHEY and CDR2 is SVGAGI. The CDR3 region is CASSRDSNQPQHF. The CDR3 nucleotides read TGTGCCAGCAGCCGGGACAGCAATCAGCCCCAGCATTTT.

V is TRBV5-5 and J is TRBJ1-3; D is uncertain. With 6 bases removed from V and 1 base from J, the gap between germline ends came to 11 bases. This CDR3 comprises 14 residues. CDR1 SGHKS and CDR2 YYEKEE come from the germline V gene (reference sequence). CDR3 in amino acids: CASTTSSSGNTIYF. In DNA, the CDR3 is TGTGCCAGCACGACCAGCTCATCTGGAAACACCATATATTTT.

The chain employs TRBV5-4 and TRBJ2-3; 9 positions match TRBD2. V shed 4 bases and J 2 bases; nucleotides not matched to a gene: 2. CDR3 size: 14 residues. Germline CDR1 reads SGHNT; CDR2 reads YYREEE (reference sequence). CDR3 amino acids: CASSGLATTDTQYF. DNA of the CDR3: TGTGCCAGCAGCGGACTAGCGACCACAGATACGCAGTATTTT.

The CDR3 sequence is CASSLLRVETQYF. CDR3 DNA sequence: TGTGCCAGCAGCTTGCTTCGGGTAGAGACCCAGTACTTC. This chain joins TRBV5-8 and TRBJ2-5; D gene uncertain. Trimming shortened V by 1 base and J by 4 bases, and 8 bases separated the two germline ends. The CDR3 sequence is 13 residues long. CDR1 SGHTS and CDR2 YDEGEE come from the germline V gene.

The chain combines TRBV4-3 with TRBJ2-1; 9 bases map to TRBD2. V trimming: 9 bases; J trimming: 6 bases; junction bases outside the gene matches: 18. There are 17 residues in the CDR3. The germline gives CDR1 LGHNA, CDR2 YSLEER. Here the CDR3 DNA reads TGCGCCAGTAGCAGGGGGTTGGGGGGACTAGCCGGCAATGAGCAGTTCTTC. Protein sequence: CASSRGLGGLAGNEQFF.

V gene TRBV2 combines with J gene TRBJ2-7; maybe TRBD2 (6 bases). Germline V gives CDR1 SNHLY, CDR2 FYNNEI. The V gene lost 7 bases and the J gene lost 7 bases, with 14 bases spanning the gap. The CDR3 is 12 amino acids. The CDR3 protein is CASITGVREQYF. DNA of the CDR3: TGTGCCAGCATTACGGGGGTAAGGGAGCAGTACTTC.

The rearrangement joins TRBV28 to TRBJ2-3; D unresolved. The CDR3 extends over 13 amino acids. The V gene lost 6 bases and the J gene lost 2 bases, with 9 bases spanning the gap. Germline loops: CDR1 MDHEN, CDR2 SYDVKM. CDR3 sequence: CASRGFITDTQYF. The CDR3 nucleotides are TGTGCCAGCAGGGGGTTTATCACAGATACGCAGTATTTT.

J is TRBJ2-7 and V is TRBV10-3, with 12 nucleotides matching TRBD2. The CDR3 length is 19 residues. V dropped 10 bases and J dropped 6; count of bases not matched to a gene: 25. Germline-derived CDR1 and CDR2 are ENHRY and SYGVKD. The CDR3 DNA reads TGTGCCAGTAGCCCCGGGACTAGCGGGTCCAGCGGCGGTATTTCCGAGCAGTACTTC. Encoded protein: CASSPGTSGSSGGISEQYF.

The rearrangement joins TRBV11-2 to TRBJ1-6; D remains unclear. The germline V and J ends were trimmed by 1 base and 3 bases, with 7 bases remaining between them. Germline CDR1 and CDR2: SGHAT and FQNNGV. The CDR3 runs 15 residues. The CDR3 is CASSLAGVYNSPLHF. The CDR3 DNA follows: TGTGCCAGCAGCTTAGCAGGAGTCTATAATTCACCCCTCCACTTT.

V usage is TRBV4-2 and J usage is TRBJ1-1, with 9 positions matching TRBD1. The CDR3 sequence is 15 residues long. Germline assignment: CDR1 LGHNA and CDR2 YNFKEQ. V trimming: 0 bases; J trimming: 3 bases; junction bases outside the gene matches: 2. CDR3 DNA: TGTGCCAGCAGCCAAGATTGGGACAGGGACACTGAAGCTTTCTTT. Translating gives CASSQDWDRDTEAFF.

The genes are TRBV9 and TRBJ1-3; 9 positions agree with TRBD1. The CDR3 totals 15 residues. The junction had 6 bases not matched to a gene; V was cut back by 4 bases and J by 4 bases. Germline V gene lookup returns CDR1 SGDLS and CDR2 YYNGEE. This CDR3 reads CASSTRTGDGNTIYF. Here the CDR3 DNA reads TGTGCCAGCAGCACAAGGACAGGGGACGGAAACACCATATATTTT.

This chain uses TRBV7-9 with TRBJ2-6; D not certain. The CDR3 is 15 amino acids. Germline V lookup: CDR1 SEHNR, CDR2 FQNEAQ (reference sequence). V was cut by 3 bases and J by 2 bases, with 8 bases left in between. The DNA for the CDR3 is TGTGCCAGCAGCTTCCCGGCGCCTGGGGCCAACGTCCTGACTTTC. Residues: CASSFPAPGANVLTF. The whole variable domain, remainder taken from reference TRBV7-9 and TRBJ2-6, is DTGVSQNPRHKITKRGQNVTFRCDPISEHNRLYWYRQTLGQGPEFLTYFQNEAQLEKSRLLSDRFSAERPKGSFSTLEIQRTEQGDSAMYLCASSFPAPGANVLTFGAGSRLTVL.

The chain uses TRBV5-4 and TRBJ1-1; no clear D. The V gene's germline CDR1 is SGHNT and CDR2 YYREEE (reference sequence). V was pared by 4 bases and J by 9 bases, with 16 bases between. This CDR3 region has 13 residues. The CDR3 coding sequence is TGTGCCAGCAGCCCCGAAGGGCCCGGGAAAGCTTTCTTT. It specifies CASSPEGPGKAFF.

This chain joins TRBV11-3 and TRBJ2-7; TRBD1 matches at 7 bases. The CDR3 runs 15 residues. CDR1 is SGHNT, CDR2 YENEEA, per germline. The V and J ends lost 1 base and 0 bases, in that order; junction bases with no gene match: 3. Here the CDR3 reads CASSLGDSSSYEQYF. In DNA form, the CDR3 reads TGTGCCAGCAGCTTAGGGGACAGCTCCTCCTACGAGCAGTACTTC.

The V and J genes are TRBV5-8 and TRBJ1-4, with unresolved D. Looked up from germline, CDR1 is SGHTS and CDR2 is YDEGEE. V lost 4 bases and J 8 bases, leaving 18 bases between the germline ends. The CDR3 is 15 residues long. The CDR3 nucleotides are TGTGCCAGCAGCATAGCTTCAGGAGGAATCGAAAAACTGTTTTTT. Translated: CASSIASGGIEKLFF.

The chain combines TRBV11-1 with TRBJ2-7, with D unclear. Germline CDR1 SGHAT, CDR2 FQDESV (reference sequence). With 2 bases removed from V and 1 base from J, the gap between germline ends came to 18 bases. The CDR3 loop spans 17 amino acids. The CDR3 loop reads CASSLFVRSSGSYEQYF. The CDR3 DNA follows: TGTGCCAGCAGCTTATTCGTTCGTAGCTCAGGATCCTACGAGCAGTACTTC. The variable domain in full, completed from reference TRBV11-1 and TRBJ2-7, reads EAEVAQSPRYKITEKSQAVAFWCDPISGHATLYWYRQILGQGPELLVQFQDESVVDDSQLPKDRFSAERLKGVDSTLKIQPAELGDSAMYLCASSLFVRSSGSYEQYFGPGTRLTVT.

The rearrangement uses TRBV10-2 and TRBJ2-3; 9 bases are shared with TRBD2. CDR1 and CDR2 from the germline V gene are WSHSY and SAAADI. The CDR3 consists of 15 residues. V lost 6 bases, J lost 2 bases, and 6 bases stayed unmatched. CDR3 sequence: CASRRLAEITDTQYF. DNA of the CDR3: TGCGCCAGCAGACGACTAGCGGAAATCACAGATACGCAGTATTTT.

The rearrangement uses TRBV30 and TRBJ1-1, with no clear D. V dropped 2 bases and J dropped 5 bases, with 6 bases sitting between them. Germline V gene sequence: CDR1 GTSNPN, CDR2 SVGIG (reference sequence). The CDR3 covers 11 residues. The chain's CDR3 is CAWSFATEAFF. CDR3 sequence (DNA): TGTGCCTGGAGTTTTGCGACTGAAGCTTTCTTT.